Below are 10 T cell receptor beta chains sequenced from a single sample in a study of blood T cell repertoires in COVID-19 (TCRdb year 2020). Library preparation employed the immunoSEQ multiplex PCR assay. What TCRdb holds here is the immuneACCESS table cut down to in-frame rearrangements. Part of the clones is not present; checked against another copy, under half of the missing clones reflect an unresolved V gene, and the others are unexplained. For this sample the table gives around 250,000 clones, of which over 80% were detected only once. Of the sample, around 0.85% falls within the top ten clones. The sequenced sample consisted of PBMCs or T cells enriched from blood (not recorded which). These receptors originate from a man in his forties or fifties who had been exposed to COVID-19.

J is TRBJ1-3 and V is TRBV7-3; no reliable D call. CDR3 length: 13 amino acids. Between the trimmed V and J ends, which lost 2 bases and 0 bases, there was a span of 2 bases. Germline-derived CDR1 and CDR2 are SGHTA and FQGTGA. This chain's CDR3 is CASSLYSGNTIYF. CDR3 coding DNA: TGTGCCAGCAGCTTATACTCTGGAAACACCATATATTTT.

This chain connects TRBV2 to TRBJ2-5, with D hard to call. Germline V gene data show CDR1 as SNHLY and CDR2 as FYNNEI. V was cut by 7 bases and J by 3 bases, with 9 bases left in between. The CDR3 loop spans 12 amino acids. CDR3 DNA sequence: TGTGCCAGCACAGACTTTAAAGAGACCCAGTACTTC. Its protein is CASTDFKETQYF. The variable domain in full, with the rest retrieved from reference TRBV2 and TRBJ2-5, is EPEVTQTPSHQVTQMGQEVILRCVPISNHLYFYWYRQILGQKVEFLVSFYNNEISEKSEIFDDQFSVERPDGSNFTLKIRSTKLEDSAMYFCASTDFKETQYFGPGTRLLVL.

The gene calls are TRBV19 and TRBJ1-2; possible D gene TRBD1, 5 bases. Germline-derived CDR1 and CDR2 are LNHDA and SQIVND (reference sequence). The CDR3 contains 14 residues. Trimming pared 5 bases from V and 8 bases from J, leaving 18 bases between. For the CDR3, the DNA is TGTGCCAGTAGTCGCTCACAGGACAAGGGAGGCTACACCTTC. It specifies CASSRSQDKGGYTF.

This chain links TRBV18 with TRBJ2-1; D possibly corresponds to TRBD1 (6 bases). Trimming left V 6 bases short and J 2 bases short, with 23 bases between. This CDR3 is 18 amino acids long. CDR1 and CDR2 (germline): KGHSH, LQKENI. The CDR3 nucleotides read TGTGCCAGCTCCCATATAAACAGGGCTCCCGTACCCTACAATGAGCAGTTCTTC. Translation: CASSHINRAPVPYNEQFF.

The chain carries TRBV5-1 and TRBJ1-2; 8 nucleotides agree with TRBD1. J lost 8 bases, V lost 0 bases, and 6 bases had no gene match. CDR1 and CDR2 from the germline V gene are SGHRS and YFSETQ. The CDR3 has 14 residues. The CDR3 DNA sequence: TGCGCCAGCAGCTTGGCCCCAGGGGGCGGAGGCTACACCTTC. Translating it yields CASSLAPGGGGYTF.

V is TRBV5-1 and J is TRBJ1-5, with D uncertain. Trimming shortened V by 0 bases and J by 4 bases, and 11 bases separated the two germline ends. Per germline, CDR1 SGHRS and CDR2 YFSETQ. This CDR3 contains 15 residues. The DNA for the CDR3 is TGCGCCAGCAGCTTGGGAGACGGAGGGAATCAGCCCCAGCATTTT. It specifies CASSLGDGGNQPQHF.

This chain connects TRBV13 to TRBJ2-2; perhaps TRBD1 as D (7 bases). This CDR3 region has 15 residues. Trimming took 1 base from V and 3 from J, leaving 9 bases between them. In germline, CDR1 is PRHDT, CDR2 FYEKMQ (reference sequence). As DNA, the CDR3 is TGTGCCAGCAGCTTAGCCAGGGGGGACACCGGGGAGCTGTTTTTT. Residues: CASSLARGDTGELFF.

CDR3 loop: CASSESGAYGYTF. The CDR3 DNA reads as TGCGCCAGCAGTGAGTCAGGGGCCTATGGCTACACCTTC. The chain uses TRBV10-1 and TRBJ1-2; D possibly corresponds to TRBD1 (5 bases). V was clipped by 0 bases and J by 4 bases, with 6 bases between them. Germline V gene data show CDR1 as WNHNN and CDR2 as SYGVQD (reference sequence). The CDR3 length is 13 residues.

The V call is TRBV5-1, the J call TRBJ2-5; TRBD2 is a possible D gene (7 bases). The V end lost 4 bases, the J end lost 5 bases, and 15 bases lay between the germline ends. This CDR3 spans 14 amino acids. CDR1 is SGHRS, CDR2 YFSETQ, per germline. Here the CDR3 DNA reads TGCGCCAGCAGCGGGGGCGGGAGTCTGGAGACCCAGTACTTC. This encodes CASSGGGSLETQYF.

The genes are TRBV5-1 and TRBJ1-4, with 9 bases lining up with TRBD1. CDR1 and CDR2 (germline): SGHRS, YFSETQ. V gave up 2 bases and J gave up 5 bases; unmatched junction bases: 4. The CDR3 has 15 residues. The CDR3 here is CASSLYRGLNEKLFF. The CDR3 DNA sequence: TGCGCCAGCAGCTTATACAGGGGGCTGAATGAAAAACTGTTTTTT.